This paragraph covers one TCR beta chain sequence. This clonotype was counted a few times. Its binding antigen is unknown. No clone much larger than this one lies a single base away; base qualities are absent. The germline V gene gives CDR1 as SGHAT and CDR2 as FQNNGV. There are 12 amino acids in the CDR3, from cysteine to phenylalanine inclusive. Only the CDR3 region is kept as DNA, spanning 36 bases read in frame from base 1. The receptor library was made with 5' RACE. The sample was run on an Illumina HiSeq 2500. A second PCR of about 6 to 11 cycles was performed with a sample-barcoded 5' primer and a J-beta primer mix. A unique molecular identifier was introduced onto each TCR beta cDNA molecule by a template-switch 5' adaptor carrying 12 random nucleotides. At least 2.5 million CDR3-containing paired-end reads were obtained from each sample. All of the RNA was converted into first-strand cDNA using the Mint cDNA synthesis kit, with a TRBC-specific oligonucleotide serving as the primer. After uracil-DNA glycosylase treatment, a first 18-cycle PCR used universal primers M1SS and BC2_uni_R on all cDNA. The authors' pipeline ran thus. For normalization, 1 million high-quality reads, each with a distinct molecular identifier, were randomly selected from each sample. Instead of being binned into consensus sequences, reads with shared molecular identifiers were discarded. CDR3 identification, clonotype clustering and error correction used MiTCR with a Q25 quality threshold and the strictest error-elimination algorithm. A nonparametric unseen species model with Euler transformation was used to estimate lower-bound total TCR beta diversity. TCRdb trimmed the raw reads at Q25, called clones with MiXCR and kept productive beta chains. Under each unique CDR3 protein, matching rows form one entry showing the most common genes and DNA. In this record, the V and J calls reflect TCRdb's handling and not the investigators' own analysis. Counted in this sample were 550,000 to 650,000 distinct CDR3 sequences; about 25% of them appeared once. The ten largest account for 3% to 4% of the sample.

Systemically healthy Caucasian individuals from Russia, over 30 in total and aged about 6 to 90 years, were included as donors. Approximately 10 milliliters of peripheral blood were collected from each donor into EDTA-treated Vacutainer tubes. Ficoll-Paque density-gradient centrifugation was used to isolate PBMCs, with at least 7 million per sample. Total RNA, at least 6 micrograms per sample, was extracted from PBMCs with Trizol reagent. For every donor, flow cytometry on a PBMC aliquot measured the percentage of naive CD45RAhigh/CD27high T cells. These data come from a study of blood T cells in healthy people across ages (dated by TCRdb to between 2015 and 2017). Study-level background: Template switching captured roughly one uniquely barcoded TCR beta cDNA molecule per two T cells in model experiments. Age-related changes in TCR beta repertoire diversity were measured in the study by deep sequencing normalized with unique cDNA molecular identifiers. The donors were split into four age groups: young (average roughly 15 years), middle-aged (about 40), aged (about 56) and long-lived (approximately 80). For two donors (one aged 18 to 30 and one aged 80 or older), the study analyzed two additional independent replicas of 1 million unique cDNA reads from the same blood draw.

Overall results and qualifications from the work: Total diversity estimates from one million sequenced T cells were considered lower bounds and underestimates. The CMV infection status of donors was not known, potentially confounding age-related changes in expanded clonotypes. Compared with the aged group, the long-lived group had more naive CD4+ T cells, fewer expanded clones and increased TCR diversity, suggesting age selection. As age increased, observed TCR beta diversity per million T cells dropped in a roughly linear way, and a significant reduction was already evident by age 40. Since profiling was done on bulk unsorted PBMCs, naive and antigen-experienced compartments could not be conclusively compared. A strong correlation was found between observed TCR beta diversity and the percentage of naive T cells measured by flow cytometry.

This sample was also put to use in a study of T cells of mothers and their children. The second investigation adds: Nine systemically healthy Caucasian individuals served as donors, namely three mothers together with their six children. cDNA synthesis consumed the entire amount of extracted RNA, loaded at around 1.4 ug RNA in each 15 ul reaction. In the second PCR, the M1S primer added sample barcodes and 2-4 random nucleotides. Each mother yielded over 8.5 million TCR beta CDR3 reads and each child roughly 3.1 million reads. Thymic selection similarly shapes TCR recombination output in related and unrelated pairs, with minor effect from inherited differences. Related mother-child pairs always showed normalized repertoire overlap that was slightly higher than in unrelated mother-child pairs, though the difference was never significant. With a sensitivity of approximately 100 clones per million clonotypes, no persistent microchimeric T cell clones were detected. Deep NGS was used in the study to compare the TCR beta repertoires of mothers and children and to look for features that separate related mother-child pairs from unrelated individuals. Mothers averaged roughly 40 +/- 4 years of age and children averaged around 10 +/- 4 years. After adapter ligation with NEBNext reagents, the libraries were sequenced on Illumina HiSeq 2000 with 100+100 nt paired-end reads. To prevent cross-contamination, the mother and child libraries were prepared one month apart and sequenced in separate runs. Each donor had between roughly 500,000 and 2,200,000 distinct TCR beta clonotypes identified. Naive TCR beta clonotypes were estimated from low-frequency clonotypes matched to each donor's FACS-determined naive share, without sorting.

This receptor was obtained from a boy aged 2 to 9 in good health. Recombination linked TRBV11-2 to TRBJ2-5; TRBD1 is possibly the D segment (6 matching bases). The closer fit of TRBJ2-7 to the DNA end suggests the J call may be wrong. Sequenced sample: blood. The CDR3 reads as follows: CASSLTGFEQYF. The bases are TGTGCCAGCAGCTTGACAGGATTCGAGCAGTACTTC.